This T cell receptor (beta chain) was retrieved from a study of blood T cell repertoires in COVID-19. The wider study: The analysed material was cDNA or gDNA that came from T cells, B-cell-depleted T cells, or PBMCs.

Profiling relied on immunoSEQ multiplex PCR, and the TCRdb table lists in-frame clones only, not all of them. The data contain 150,000 to 200,000 clones, approximately 80% of them singletons. This clone turned up a few times. Germline values: CDR1 SEHNR, CDR2 FQNEAQ (reference sequence). V shed 7 bases, J shed 5 bases, and the junction held 10 bases outside the gene matches. This CDR3 is 16 amino acids long. This TCR was recovered from a human donor in a cohort sampled during active COVID-19. Sequences were obtained from peripheral blood. This chain joins TRBV7-9 and TRBJ2-3, with TRBD2 matching 12 bases. The CDR3 is CASTPQGGLAGDTQYF. CDR3 DNA sequence: TGTGCCAGCACCCCCCAGGGGGGACTAGCGGGAGATACGCAGTATTTT.